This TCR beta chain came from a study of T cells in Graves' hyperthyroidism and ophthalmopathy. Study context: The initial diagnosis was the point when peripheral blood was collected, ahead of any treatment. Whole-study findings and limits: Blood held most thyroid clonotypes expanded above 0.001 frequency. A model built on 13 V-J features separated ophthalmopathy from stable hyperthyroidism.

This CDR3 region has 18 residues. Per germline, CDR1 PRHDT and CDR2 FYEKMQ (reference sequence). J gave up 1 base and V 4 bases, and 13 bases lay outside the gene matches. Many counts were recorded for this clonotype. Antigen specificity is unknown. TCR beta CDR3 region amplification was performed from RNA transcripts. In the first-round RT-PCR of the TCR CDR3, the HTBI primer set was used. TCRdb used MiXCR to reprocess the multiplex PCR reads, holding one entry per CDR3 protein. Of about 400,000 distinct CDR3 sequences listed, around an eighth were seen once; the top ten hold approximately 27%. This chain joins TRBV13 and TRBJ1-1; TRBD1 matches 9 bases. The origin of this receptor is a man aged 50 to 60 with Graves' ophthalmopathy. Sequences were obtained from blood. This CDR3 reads CASSSVLLQGARNTEAFF. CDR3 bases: TGTGCCAGCAGCTCGGTCTTACTACAGGGGGCGCGGAACACTGAAGCTTTCTTT.